This T cell receptor beta chain came from a study of blood T cell repertoires in COVID-19. Study-level information: T cells, B-cell-depleted T cells, or PBMCs provided the cDNA or gDNA that served as material.

Original handling: Quantification of nucleated cells was approximated via reference gene primer amplification. Sequenced by immunoSEQ multiplex PCR; TCRdb stores in-frame clones only, minus some. That table supplies the V and J calls and clone size; D and trimming were determined from the DNA. The sample shows about 70,000 clones, about 81% of them seen only once. The CDR3 spans 15 residues. V was clipped by 1 base and J by 6 bases, with 13 bases between them. Per the germline V gene, CDR1 is GTSNPN and CDR2 is SVGIG (reference sequence). The table lists this clone with a few counts. The chain carries TRBV30 and TRBJ1-6; tentatively, D is TRBD1 (6 bases). The TCR originated in a man older than 75 with acute or convalescent COVID-19. Sample: peripheral blood. CDR3 DNA: TGTGCCTGGAGTGGGGGGCGGCAGGCTAATTCACCCCTCCACTTT. Its translation: CAWSGGRQANSPLHF.